Given below is one T cell receptor beta chain in context. Its antigen is not known. Reverse transcribed after extraction, RNA yielded cDNA as the sequencing template. TCRdb's copy holds only in-frame clones and misses some; the assay was immunoSEQ multiplex PCR. Of around 140,000 clones detected, 54% appear once; the ten largest clones hold more than 15%. This entry belongs to a study of CD8+ T cells in alopecia areata. The study's findings and limits: Clonality was higher in lesional than normal scalp, especially in alopecia totalis/universalis. With just one nonresponder, it is still uncertain whether baseline CD8+ expansion relates to response.

Documented treatment: oral pan-JAK inhibitor, 5-10 mg twice daily. Collected material from alopecia areata patients comprised lesional scalp punch biopsies and peripheral blood. Germline trimming cut 3 bases from V and 8 bases from J; bases unmatched to any gene: 4. The CDR3 sequence is 13 residues long. Germline loops: CDR1 SGHNT, CDR2 YYREEE (reference sequence). The sequencing here drew on CD8+ T cells sorted from blood, taken at week 4, from a patient treated with tofacitinib. The source of this sequence is a human donor with alopecia areata. The gene calls are TRBV5-4 and TRBJ2-1; 8 bases map to TRBD1. CDR3 loop: CASSSDREDEQFF. The CDR3 DNA reads as TGTGCCAGCAGCTCGGACAGGGAAGATGAGCAGTTCTTC.